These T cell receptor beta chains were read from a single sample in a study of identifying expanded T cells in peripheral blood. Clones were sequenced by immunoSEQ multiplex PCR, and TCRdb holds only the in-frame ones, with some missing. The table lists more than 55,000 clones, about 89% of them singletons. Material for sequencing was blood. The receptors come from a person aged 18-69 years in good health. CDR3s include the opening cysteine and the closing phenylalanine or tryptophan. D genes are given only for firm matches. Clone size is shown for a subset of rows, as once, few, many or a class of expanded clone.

CASSLGLMEEKLFF TGTGCCAGCAGTCTGGGATTGATGGAAGAAAAACTGTTTTTT - TRBJ1-4 few 14 TRBV6-1
CASSVVPGLTYEQYF TGTGCCAGCAGCGTAGTTCCAGGACTAACCTACGAGCAGTACTTC - TRBJ2-7 - 15 TRBV9
CASRSGQETQYF TGTGCCAGCAGGAGCGGGCAAGAGACCCAGTACTTC - TRBJ2-5 - 12 TRBV2
CASNGGRTDTQYF TGCGCCAGCAACGGCGGTCGCACAGATACGCAGTATTTT - TRBJ2-3 - 13 TRBV5-1
CASSSPAAIEQYF TGTGCCAGCAGCTCCCCAGCGGCTATAGAGCAGTACTTC - TRBJ2-7 - 13 TRBV7-8
CASSYLGGLNSYEQYF TGTGCCAGCAGTTACCTAGGGGGTCTAAACTCCTACGAGCAGTACTTC - TRBJ2-7 - 16 TRBV6-6
CASSLAPGLATEAFF TGTGCCAGCAGCTTAGCGCCCGGGTTAGCCACTGAAGCTTTCTTT - TRBJ1-1 - 15 TRBV7-8
CASSTVTSVGFYEQYF TGTGCCAGCAGCACGGTGACTAGCGTAGGCTTCTACGAGCAGTACTTC TRBD2 TRBJ2-7 - 16 TRBV5-5
CASSLGPTPYEQYF TGTGCCAGCAGTTTGGGCCCTACCCCTTACGAGCAGTACTTC - TRBJ2-7 - 14 TRBV28
CASSSSGGPLGEQFF TGTGCCAGCAGCTCGAGCGGGGGGCCCCTCGGTGAGCAGTTCTTC TRBD2 TRBJ2-1 - 15 TRBV7-3
CATSRLRQGSTEAFF TGTGCCACCAGCAGATTGCGACAGGGTAGCACTGAAGCTTTCTTT TRBD1 TRBJ1-1 - 15 TRBV15
CASSLYPTTGEDGYTF TGTGCCAGCAGTTTATACCCTACGACAGGGGAGGATGGCTACACCTTC TRBD1 TRBJ1-2 once 16 TRBV27
CASSPGLAGDTQYF TGTGCCAGCAGCCCCGGACTAGCAGGGGATACGCAGTATTTT TRBD2 TRBJ2-3 - 14 TRBV7-2
CASSLPGRPGNTIYF TGTGCCAGTAGCCTTCCGGGACGGCCTGGAAACACCATATATTTT - TRBJ1-3 - 15 TRBV19
CASSIAPGGMANSPLHF TGTGCCAGTAGTATCGCTCCAGGGGGGATGGCTAATTCACCCCTCCACTTT TRBD1 TRBJ1-6 - 17 TRBV19
CASSYLEGATEAFF TGCGCCAGCAGCTACTTGGAGGGGGCTACTGAAGCTTTCTTT TRBD1 TRBJ1-1 - 14 TRBV5-1
CASSTGGNTEAFF TGCGCCAGCAGCACCGGAGGGAACACTGAAGCTTTCTTT - TRBJ1-1 - 13 TRBV5-1
CAWSLGQDHSGNTIYF TGTGCCTGGAGTCTGGGACAGGACCACTCTGGAAACACCATATATTTT TRBD1 TRBJ1-3 - 16 TRBV30
CASSPRGSGANVLTF TGCGCCAGCAGCCCCAGGGGATCTGGGGCCAACGTCCTGACTTTC - TRBJ2-6 - 15 TRBV5-1
CASSLWTGQETQYF TGCGCCAGCAGCTTGTGGACAGGCCAAGAGACCCAGTACTTC TRBD1 TRBJ2-5 - 14 TRBV5-1
CASSFSFPDEQYF TGCGCCAGCAGCTTTTCTTTCCCTGACGAGCAGTACTTC - TRBJ2-7 few 13 TRBV5-1
CASSPEQGNNSPLHF TGTGCCAGCAGTCCTGAGCAGGGAAATAATTCACCCCTCCACTTT - TRBJ1-6 - 15 TRBV6-1
CASSPPGLATYNEQFF TGTGCCAGCAGCCCCCCGGGACTAGCGACCTACAATGAGCAGTTCTTC TRBD2 TRBJ2-1 - 16 TRBV5-6
CASSEVRGNQPQHF TGTGCCAGCAGTGAGGTTAGGGGCAATCAGCCCCAGCATTTT - TRBJ1-5 - 14 TRBV2
CASSLVGGDQPQHF TGCGCCAGCAGCTTGGTAGGGGGCGATCAGCCCCAGCATTTT TRBD1 TRBJ1-5 - 14 TRBV5-1
CASSLGTDLAKNIQYF TGTGCCAGCAGCTTAGGGACAGACTTAGCCAAAAACATTCAGTACTTC - TRBJ2-4 - 16 TRBV7-8
CASSYTSGGVVGTQYF TGTGCCAGCAGTTACACTAGCGGGGGAGTCGTGGGGACCCAGTACTTC TRBD2 TRBJ2-5 once 16 TRBV6-5
CASHHSGNTIYF TGTGCCAGCCACCACTCTGGAAACACCATATATTTT - TRBJ1-3 - 12 TRBV2
CATRYQGSTDTQYF TGTGCCACCCGGTATCAGGGCAGCACAGATACGCAGTATTTT - TRBJ2-3 - 14 TRBV15
CAWKGAGETQYF TGTGCCTGGAAGGGCGCAGGAGAGACCCAGTACTTC - TRBJ2-5 - 12 TRBV30
CASSLSVGGNTQYF TGTGCCAGCAGCCTTTCCGTAGGCGGTAATACGCAGTATTTT - TRBJ2-3 - 14 TRBV28
CASSDGTSGDYNEQFF TGTGCCAGCAGTGACGGGACTAGCGGGGACTACAATGAGCAGTTCTTC TRBD2 TRBJ2-1 - 16 TRBV6-4